A selection of T cell receptor beta chains follows, all from one sample in a study of CD4 T cells in relation to SARS-CoV-2 and coronaviruses. Measured with immunoSEQ multiplex PCR; TCRdb has only the in-frame clones, and not every one. The sample has tens of thousands of clones; 72% are singletons. These receptors have no known antigen. Sequenced sample: CD4+ T cells from PBMCs, cultured in vitro. The receptors stem from a human donor in good health. Both conserved end residues are part of each CDR3. D genes are given only for firm matches. Not all rows give a size; the values are once, few, many and, for expanded clones, a class.

V gene,clone size,J gene,D gene,CDR3 DNA,CDR3 protein
TRBV19,NA,TRBJ2-3,NA,TGTGCCAGTAGTACGGGACTTGAAGCCACAGATACGCAGTATTTT,CASSTGLEATDTQYF
TRBV7-9,NA,TRBJ2-2,TRBD2,TGTGCCAGCAGCCCGGGGGGCGGGAGCGGGAGCACCGGGGAGCTGTTTTTT,CASSPGGGSGSTGELFF
TRBV19,NA,TRBJ1-1,TRBD1,TGTGCCAGTAGTATCAGGGACAGGGGAACTGAAGCTTTCTTT,CASSIRDRGTEAFF
TRBV7-9,NA,TRBJ2-5,TRBD2,TGTGCCAGCCAGACTAGCAGGGTTGGGACCCAGTACTTC,CASQTSRVGTQYF
TRBV14,NA,TRBJ1-6,TRBD1,TGTGCCAGCAGCCCGGGGACAGCGAATTCACCCCTCCACTTT,CASSPGTANSPLHF
TRBV19,NA,TRBJ1-1,NA,TGTGCCAGTAGTATAGATGGTGGGGGATCAGCTTTCTTT,CASSIDGGGSAFF
TRBV7-2,NA,TRBJ1-2,TRBD1,TGTGCCAGCAGCCCCGGACAGGGAGGCGGCTACACCTTC,CASSPGQGGGYTF
TRBV7-2,NA,TRBJ2-3,TRBD2,TGTGCCAGCAGCTTGGCGGGGGAGGGAGATACGCAGTATTTT,CASSLAGEGDTQYF
TRBV6-5,NA,TRBJ2-5,TRBD2,TGTGCCAGCAGACGACTAGCGGTCGCAGAAGAGACCCAGTACTTC,CASRRLAVAEETQYF
TRBV18,NA,TRBJ2-7,TRBD1,TGTGCCAGCTCACGTCCCACAGGGGGTACATACGAGCAGTACTTC,CASSRPTGGTYEQYF
TRBV7-2,NA,TRBJ2-3,NA,TGTGCCAGCAGCTTGGCTAGGGCCCGCACAGATACGCAGTATTTT,CASSLARARTDTQYF
TRBV5-4,NA,TRBJ2-5,TRBD2,TGTGCCAGCAGCTTGGCCCGGGGAGCGGGGGGGGTAGAGACCCAGTACTTC,CASSLARGAGGVETQYF
TRBV6-2/TRBV6-3,NA,TRBJ2-1,NA,TGTGCCAGCAGTTACTCTAATAGCGGCATACACAATGAGCAGTTCTTC,CASSYSNSGIHNEQFF
TRBV7-2,NA,TRBJ2-7,NA,TGTGCCAGCAGCTCCCCCGGGGCGCCGCTAAGAGGGGAGCAGTACTTC,CASSSPGAPLRGEQYF
TRBV29-1,few,TRBJ1-2,NA,TGCAGCGTTTACGGAAACTATGGCTACACCTTC,CSVYGNYGYTF
TRBV5-1,NA,TRBJ2-1,NA,TGCGCCAGCAGCTTGTACCGGGACTCAGCCTTCGGGGATGAGCAGTTCTTC,CASSLYRDSAFGDEQFF
TRBV6-5,once,TRBJ1-3,NA,TGTGCCAGCAGTTACTCCACAGTTGGAAACACCATATATTTT,CASSYSTVGNTIYF
TRBV3-1/TRBV3-2,NA,TRBJ2-7,TRBD1,TGTGCCAGCAGCCTGGCCAGGGGGCCATCCGAGCAGTACTTC,CASSLARGPSEQYF
TRBV10-1,NA,TRBJ2-2,NA,TGCGCCAGCAGTGGCGGGACGAACACCGGGGAGCTGTTTTTT,CASSGGTNTGELFF
TRBV6-5,NA,TRBJ1-4,NA,TGTGCCGTCGGGGGCGGCTTGCCAACTAATGAAAAACTGTTTTTT,CAVGGGLPTNEKLFF
TRBV18,NA,TRBJ2-2,TRBD1,TGTGCCAGCTCACTGGACAGGGGGCTCACCGGGGAGCTGTTTTTT,CASSLDRGLTGELFF
TRBV13,few,TRBJ1-1,TRBD1,TGTGCCAGCAGCCCGGAGACTGCAGGGGGCCGTACTGAAGCTTTCTTT,CASSPETAGGRTEAFF
TRBV7-2,NA,TRBJ1-6,NA,TGTGCCAGCAGCTTAGGGGGGGGTGGCCTCACCCTCCACTTT,CASSLGGGGLTLHF
TRBV5-1,NA,TRBJ1-5,NA,TGCGCCAGCAGCTTGGGTCAAGGGCAGCCCCAGCATTTT,CASSLGQGQPQHF
TRBV11-3,NA,TRBJ1-6,NA,TGTGCCAGCAGCTTAGTCGGCAATTCACCCCTCCACTTT,CASSLVGNSPLHF
TRBV12-3/TRBV12-4,NA,TRBJ1-3,NA,TGTGCCAGCACCAACTCTGGAAACACCATATATTTT,CASTNSGNTIYF
TRBV5-4,NA,TRBJ2-5,TRBD2,TGTGCCAGCAGACAGGCGGGGGAAGAGACCCAGTACTTC,CASRQAGEETQYF
TRBV6-1,NA,TRBJ1-1,NA,TGTGCCAGCAGTGAACTGGTGGGCACCGGGAGGACTGAAGCTTTCTTT,CASSELVGTGRTEAFF
TRBV5-4,NA,TRBJ1-2,TRBD1,TGTGCCAGCAGCCTAACAGGGGTGGCCTATGGCTACACCTTC,CASSLTGVAYGYTF
TRBV7-2,NA,TRBJ2-3,NA,TGTGCCAGCAGCTTTTCTAAATACACAGATACGCAGTATTTT,CASSFSKYTDTQYF
TRBV28,NA,TRBJ1-3,NA,TGTGCCAGCAGTGGGCAACAGTACCTCTCTGGAAACACCATATATTTT,CASSGQQYLSGNTIYF
TRBV5-6,NA,TRBJ1-5,NA,TGTGCCAGCAGCCGGACAGCAAATCAGCCCCAGCATTTT,CASSRTANQPQHF
TRBV6-2/TRBV6-3,few,TRBJ1-1,NA,TGTGCCAGCAGTTCCCCTCTCGGTAAGAACACTGAAGCTTTCTTT,CASSSPLGKNTEAFF
TRBV5-6,NA,TRBJ2-6,NA,TGTGCCAGCAGTACGAGGGCCTCTGGGGCCAACGTCCTGACTTTC,CASSTRASGANVLTF
TRBV7-8,few,TRBJ2-7,NA,TGTGCCAGCAGCGAAAGGGAGGCTAACTACGAGCAGTACTTC,CASSEREANYEQYF
TRBV19,NA,TRBJ1-6,TRBD1,TGTGCCAGTAGTATTCAGACAGGGGCCGAATGGTCACCCCTCCACTTT,CASSIQTGAEWSPLHF
TRBV19,NA,TRBJ2-4,NA,TGTGCCAGTAGTAACTGGGGCCTGGACATTCAGTACTTC,CASSNWGLDIQYF
TRBV27,once,TRBJ2-3,TRBD1,TGTGCCAGCAGTTTAGCCTACAGGGGAACAGATACGCAGTATTTT,CASSLAYRGTDTQYF
TRBV7-3,once,TRBJ2-3,NA,TGTGCCACCGGCCGCGGCACAAGGGGGGATACGCAGTATTTT,CATGRGTRGDTQYF
TRBV3-1/TRBV3-2,few,TRBJ2-7,NA,TGTGCCAGCAGCCGCCTGGGGTCCTACGAGCAGTACTTC,CASSRLGSYEQYF
TRBV6-5,NA,TRBJ2-4,TRBD1,TGTGCCAGCAGTCCCAGGGACAGGCGAGACATTCAGTACTTC,CASSPRDRRDIQYF
TRBV6-5,NA,TRBJ1-5,NA,TGTGCCAGCAGTTATGGTGCTTACCAGCCCCAGCATTTT,CASSYGAYQPQHF
TRBV21-1,NA,TRBJ1-5,NA,TGTGCCAGCACCAGGACACTCAATAGCAATCAGCCCCAGCATTTT,CASTRTLNSNQPQHF
TRBV11-2,NA,TRBJ2-3,NA,TGTGCCAGCAGCTCCCCCGGGATCGGGGTGTCGGGCACAGATACGCAGTATTTT,CASSSPGIGVSGTDTQYF
TRBV19,NA,TRBJ2-1,NA,TGTGCCAGTAGCGTCTCGGACCCAGGCGAGCAGTTCTTC,CASSVSDPGEQFF
TRBV6-5,NA,TRBJ2-5,NA,TGTGCCAGCAGTCTCACCTCGTCCGGACGGGAGACCCAGTACTTC,CASSLTSSGRETQYF
TRBV28,NA,TRBJ1-5,NA,TGTGCCAGCAGTTTTGGGGGGGGCGGAAATCAGCCCCAGCATTTT,CASSFGGGGNQPQHF
TRBV7-2,NA,TRBJ2-1,NA,TGTGCCAGCAGCATGACCCCAATCTCCTACAATGAGCAGTTCTTC,CASSMTPISYNEQFF
TRBV3-1/TRBV3-2,NA,TRBJ1-2,TRBD1,TGTGCCAGCAGCCAAGAAGGAACGGGACAGTACTATGGCTACACCTTC,CASSQEGTGQYYGYTF
TRBV7-2,NA,TRBJ2-7,TRBD1,TGTGCCAGCAGCCCCTGGGGGCAGGGGGCCATGGGGGAGCAGTACTTC,CASSPWGQGAMGEQYF
TRBV29-1,NA,TRBJ2-1,NA,TGCAGCGCCACAGGGAGACTGGATGGCGAGCAGTTCTTC,CSATGRLDGEQFF
TRBV7-3,NA,TRBJ2-2,NA,TGTGCCAGCGGCACATTTGGCGGGGAGCTGTTTTTT,CASGTFGGELFF
TRBV3-1/TRBV3-2,NA,TRBJ2-3,TRBD2,TGTGCCAGCAGCTTTCGGACTAGCGGGGGTGGTACGCAGTATTTT,CASSFRTSGGGTQYF